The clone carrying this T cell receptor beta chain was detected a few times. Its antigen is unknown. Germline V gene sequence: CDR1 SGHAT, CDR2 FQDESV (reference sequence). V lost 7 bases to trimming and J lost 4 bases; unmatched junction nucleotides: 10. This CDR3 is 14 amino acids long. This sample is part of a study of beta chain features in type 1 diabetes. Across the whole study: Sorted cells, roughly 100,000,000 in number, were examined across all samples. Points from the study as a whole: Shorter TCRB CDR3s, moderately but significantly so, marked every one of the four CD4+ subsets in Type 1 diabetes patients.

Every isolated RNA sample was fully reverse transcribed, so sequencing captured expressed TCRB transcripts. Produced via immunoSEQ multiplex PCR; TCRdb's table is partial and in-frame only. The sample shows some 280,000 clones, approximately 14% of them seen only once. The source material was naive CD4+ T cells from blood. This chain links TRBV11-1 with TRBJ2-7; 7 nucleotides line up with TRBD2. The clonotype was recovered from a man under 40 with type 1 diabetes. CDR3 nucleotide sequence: TGTGCCAGCAAACCTCGGGGGGAGCGGTACGAGCAGTACTTC. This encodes CASKPRGERYEQYF.